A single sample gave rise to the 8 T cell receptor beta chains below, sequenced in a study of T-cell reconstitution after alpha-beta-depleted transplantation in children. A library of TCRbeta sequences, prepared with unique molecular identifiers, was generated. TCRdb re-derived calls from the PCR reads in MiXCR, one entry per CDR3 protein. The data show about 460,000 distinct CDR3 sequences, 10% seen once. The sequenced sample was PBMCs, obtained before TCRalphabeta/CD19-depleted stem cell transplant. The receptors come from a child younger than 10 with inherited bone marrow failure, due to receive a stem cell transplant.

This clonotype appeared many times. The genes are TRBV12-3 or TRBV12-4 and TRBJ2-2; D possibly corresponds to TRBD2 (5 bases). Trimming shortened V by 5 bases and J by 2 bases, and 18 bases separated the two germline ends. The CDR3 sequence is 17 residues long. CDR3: CASSPRRGSVNTGELFF. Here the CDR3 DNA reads TGTGCCAGCAGTCCCCGCCGTGGTAGCGTAAACACCGGGGAGCTGTTTTTT.

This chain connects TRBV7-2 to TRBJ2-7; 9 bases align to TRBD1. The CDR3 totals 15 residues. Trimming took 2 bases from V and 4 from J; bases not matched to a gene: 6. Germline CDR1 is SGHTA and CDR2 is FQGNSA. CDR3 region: CASSLSWGQGYEQYF. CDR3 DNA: TGTGCCAGCAGCTTAAGTTGGGGACAGGGATACGAGCAGTACTTC. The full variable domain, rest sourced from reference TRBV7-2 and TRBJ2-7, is GAGVSQSPSNKVTEKGKDVELRCDPISGHTALYWYRQSLGQGLEFLIYFQGNSAPDKSGLPSDRFSAERTGGSVSTLTIQRTQQEDSAVYLCASSLSWGQGYEQYFGPGTRLTVT.

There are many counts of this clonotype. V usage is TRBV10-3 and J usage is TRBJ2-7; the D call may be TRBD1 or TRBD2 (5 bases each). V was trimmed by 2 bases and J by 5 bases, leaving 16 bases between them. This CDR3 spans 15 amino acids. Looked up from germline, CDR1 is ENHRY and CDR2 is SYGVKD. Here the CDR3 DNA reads TGTGCCATCAGTGAGCCCCAGCGGCGAGGGGACGAGCAGTACTTC. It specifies CAISEPQRRGDEQYF.

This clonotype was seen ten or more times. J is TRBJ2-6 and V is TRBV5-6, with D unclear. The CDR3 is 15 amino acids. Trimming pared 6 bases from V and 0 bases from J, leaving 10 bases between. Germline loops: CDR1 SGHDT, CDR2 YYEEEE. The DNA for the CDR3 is TGTGCCAGCAATCCTCCGTTCTCTGGGGCCAACGTCCTGACTTTC. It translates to CASNPPFSGANVLTF. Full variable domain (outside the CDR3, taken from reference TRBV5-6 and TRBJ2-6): DAGVTQSPTHLIKTRGQQVTLRCSPKSGHDTVSWYQQALGQGPQFIFQYYEEEERQRGNFPDRFSGHQFPNYSSELNVNALLLGDSALYLCASNPPFSGANVLTFGAGSRLTVL.

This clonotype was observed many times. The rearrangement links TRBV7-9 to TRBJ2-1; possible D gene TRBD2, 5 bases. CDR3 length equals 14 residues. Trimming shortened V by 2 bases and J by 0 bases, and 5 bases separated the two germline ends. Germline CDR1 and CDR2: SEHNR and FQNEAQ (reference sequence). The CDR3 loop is CASSLRDSYNEQFF. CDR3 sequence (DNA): TGTGCCAGCAGCTTACGGGACTCCTACAATGAGCAGTTCTTC.

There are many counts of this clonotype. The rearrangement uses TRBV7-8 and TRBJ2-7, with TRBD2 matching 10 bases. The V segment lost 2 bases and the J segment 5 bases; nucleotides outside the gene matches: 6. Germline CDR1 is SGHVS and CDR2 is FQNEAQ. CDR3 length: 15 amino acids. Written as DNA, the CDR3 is TGTGCCAGCAGCTTACCTAGCGGGAGCATCGACGAGCAGTACTTC. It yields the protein CASSLPSGSIDEQYF.

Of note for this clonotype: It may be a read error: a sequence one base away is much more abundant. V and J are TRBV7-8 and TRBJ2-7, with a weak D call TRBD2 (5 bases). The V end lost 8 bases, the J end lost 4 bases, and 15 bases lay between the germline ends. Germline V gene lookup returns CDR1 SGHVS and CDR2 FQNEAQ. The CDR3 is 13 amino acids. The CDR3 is CASGNGGWYEQYF. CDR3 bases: TGTGCCAGCGGTAACGGAGGTTGGTACGAGCAGTACTTC.

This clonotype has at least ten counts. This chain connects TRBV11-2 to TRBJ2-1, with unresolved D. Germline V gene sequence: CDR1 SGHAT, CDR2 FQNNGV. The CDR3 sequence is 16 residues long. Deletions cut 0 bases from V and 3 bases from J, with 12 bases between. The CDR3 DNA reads TGTGCCAGCAGCTTAGAAACCCCTCTTGTCTACAATGAGCAGTTCTTC. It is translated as CASSLETPLVYNEQFF.